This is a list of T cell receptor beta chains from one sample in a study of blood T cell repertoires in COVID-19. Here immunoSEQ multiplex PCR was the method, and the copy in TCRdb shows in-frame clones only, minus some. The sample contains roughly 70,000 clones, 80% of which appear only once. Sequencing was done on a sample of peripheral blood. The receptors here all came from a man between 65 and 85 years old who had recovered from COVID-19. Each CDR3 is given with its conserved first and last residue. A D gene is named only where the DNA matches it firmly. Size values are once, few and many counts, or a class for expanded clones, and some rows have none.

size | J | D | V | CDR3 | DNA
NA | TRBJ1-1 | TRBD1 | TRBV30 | CAWRRQGVTEAFF | TGTGCCTGGAGAAGACAGGGCGTCACTGAAGCTTTCTTT
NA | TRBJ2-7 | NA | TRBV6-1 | CASSEANGSSYEQYF | TGTGCCAGCAGTGAAGCTAACGGGTCCTCCTACGAGCAGTACTTC
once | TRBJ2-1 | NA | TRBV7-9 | CASSPTGYSYNEQFF | TGTGCCAGCAGCCCCACAGGTTACTCCTACAATGAGCAGTTCTTC
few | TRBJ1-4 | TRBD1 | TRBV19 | CASSTDREKLFF | TGTGCCAGTAGTACGGACAGGGAAAAACTGTTTTTT
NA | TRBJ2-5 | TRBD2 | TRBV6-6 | CASKGLAGQETQYF | TGTGCCAGCAAGGGACTAGCGGGGCAAGAGACCCAGTACTTC
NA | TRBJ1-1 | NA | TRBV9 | CASSVTENTEAFF | TGTGCCAGCAGCGTGACAGAGAACACTGAAGCTTTCTTT
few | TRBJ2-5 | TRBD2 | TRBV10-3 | CAIQSSGREGETQYF | TGTGCCATCCAGTCAAGCGGGAGAGAAGGGGAGACCCAGTACTTC
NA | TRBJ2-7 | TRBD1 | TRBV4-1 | CASSQDSGTGGYEQYF | TGCGCCAGCAGCCAAGATAGCGGGACAGGGGGCTACGAGCAGTACTTC
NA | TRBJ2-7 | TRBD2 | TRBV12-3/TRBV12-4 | CASSLAGGDEQYF | TGTGCCAGCAGTTTAGCGGGGGGGGACGAGCAGTACTTC
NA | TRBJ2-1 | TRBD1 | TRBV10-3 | CAISGGTVYNEQFF | TGTGCCATCAGTGGGGGGACAGTCTACAATGAGCAGTTCTTC
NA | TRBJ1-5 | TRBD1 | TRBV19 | CASSGNRGSQPQHF | TGTGCCAGTAGTGGTAACAGGGGAAGTCAGCCCCAGCATTTT